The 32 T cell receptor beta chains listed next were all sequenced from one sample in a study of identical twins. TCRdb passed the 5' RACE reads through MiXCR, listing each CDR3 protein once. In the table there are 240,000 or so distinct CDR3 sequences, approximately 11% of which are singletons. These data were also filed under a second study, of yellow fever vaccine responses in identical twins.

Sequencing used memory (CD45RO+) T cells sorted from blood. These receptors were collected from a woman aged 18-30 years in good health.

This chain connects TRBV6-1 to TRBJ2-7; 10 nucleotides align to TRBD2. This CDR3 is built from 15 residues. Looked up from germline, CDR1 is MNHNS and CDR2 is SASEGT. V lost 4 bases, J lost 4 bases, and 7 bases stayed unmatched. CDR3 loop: CASSAQLAGQYEQYF. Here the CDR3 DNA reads TGTGCCAGCAGTGCACAACTAGCGGGACAATACGAGCAGTACTTC.

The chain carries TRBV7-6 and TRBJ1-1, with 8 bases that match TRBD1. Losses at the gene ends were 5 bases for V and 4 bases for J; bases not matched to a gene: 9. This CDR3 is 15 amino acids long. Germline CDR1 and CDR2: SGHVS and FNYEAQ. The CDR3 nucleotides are TGTGCCAGCAGCGTGGGACAGGCGGTAAGCACTGAAGCTTTCTTT. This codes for CASSVGQAVSTEAFF.

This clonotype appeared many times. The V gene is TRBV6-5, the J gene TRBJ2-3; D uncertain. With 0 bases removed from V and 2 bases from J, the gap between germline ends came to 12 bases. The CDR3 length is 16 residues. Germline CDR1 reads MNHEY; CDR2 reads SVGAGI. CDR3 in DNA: TGTGCCAGCAGTTACTCGACTGGGTCATTCACAGATACGCAGTATTTT. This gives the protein CASSYSTGSFTDTQYF.

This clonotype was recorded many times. The CDR3 sequence: CASSLDPALHYNEQFF. In DNA, the CDR3 is TGTGCCAGCAGCTTAGACCCCGCACTCCACTACAATGAGCAGTTCTTC. The gene calls are TRBV7-9 and TRBJ2-1; D gene uncertain. Trimming stripped 1 base from V and 3 bases from J, with 13 bases between. CDR1 SEHNR and CDR2 FQNEAQ come from the germline V gene (reference sequence). This CDR3 has 16 residues.

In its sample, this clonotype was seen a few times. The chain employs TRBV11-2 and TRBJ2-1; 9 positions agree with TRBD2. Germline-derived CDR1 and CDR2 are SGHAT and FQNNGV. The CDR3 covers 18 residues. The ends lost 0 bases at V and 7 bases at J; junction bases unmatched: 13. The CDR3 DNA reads TGTGCCAGCAGCTTAGATGCCACTAGCGGGTGGTCGAGGAATGAGCAGTTCTTC. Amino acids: CASSLDATSGWSRNEQFF.

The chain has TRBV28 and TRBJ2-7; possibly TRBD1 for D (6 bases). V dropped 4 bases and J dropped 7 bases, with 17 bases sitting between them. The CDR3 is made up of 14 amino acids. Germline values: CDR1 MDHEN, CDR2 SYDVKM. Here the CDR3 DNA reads TGTGCCAGCAGTTCTACCCATCGGACAGCGGAGCAGTACTTC. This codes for CASSSTHRTAEQYF.

CDR3 in amino acids: CSVAGTWESGANVLTF. DNA for the CDR3: TGCAGCGTTGCTGGGACATGGGAGTCTGGGGCCAACGTCCTGACTTTC. The chain has TRBV29-1 and TRBJ2-6; TRBD1 might be the D (6 bases). Per the germline V gene, CDR1 is SQVTM and CDR2 is ANQGSEA. V lost 4 bases and J 1 base, leaving 14 bases between the germline ends. This CDR3 is built from 16 residues.

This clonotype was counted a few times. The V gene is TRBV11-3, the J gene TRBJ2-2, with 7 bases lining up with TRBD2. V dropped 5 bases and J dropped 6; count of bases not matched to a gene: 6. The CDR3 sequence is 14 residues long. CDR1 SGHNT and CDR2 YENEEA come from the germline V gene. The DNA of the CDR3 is TGTGCCAGCAGCCCCGGACTAGAGCCCGGGGAGCTGTTTTTT. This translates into CASSPGLEPGELFF.

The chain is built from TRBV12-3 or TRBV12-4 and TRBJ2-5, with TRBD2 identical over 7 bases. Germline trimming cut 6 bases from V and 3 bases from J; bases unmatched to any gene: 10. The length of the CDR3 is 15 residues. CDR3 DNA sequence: TGTGCCAGCAGCGACCCGGGACTAAGGAAAGAGACCCAGTACTTC. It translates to CASSDPGLRKETQYF.

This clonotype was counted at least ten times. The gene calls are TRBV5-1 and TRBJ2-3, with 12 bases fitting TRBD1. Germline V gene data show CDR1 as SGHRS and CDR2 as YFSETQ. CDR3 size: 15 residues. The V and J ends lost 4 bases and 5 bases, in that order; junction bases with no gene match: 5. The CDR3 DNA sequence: TGCGCCAGCAGCGGGGGACAGGGGGCAAGAGATACGCAGTATTTT. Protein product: CASSGGQGARDTQYF.

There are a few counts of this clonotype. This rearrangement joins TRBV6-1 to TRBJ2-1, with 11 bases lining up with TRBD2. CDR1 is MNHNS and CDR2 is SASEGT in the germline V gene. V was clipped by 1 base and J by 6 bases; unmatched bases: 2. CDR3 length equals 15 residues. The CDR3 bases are TGTGCCAGCAGTGAAGATAGCGGGGGGGCCAATGAGCAGTTCTTC. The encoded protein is CASSEDSGGANEQFF.

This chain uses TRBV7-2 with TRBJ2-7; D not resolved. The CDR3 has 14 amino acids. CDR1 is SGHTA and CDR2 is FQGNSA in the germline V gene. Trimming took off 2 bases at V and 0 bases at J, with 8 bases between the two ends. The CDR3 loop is CASSLMGTSYEQYF. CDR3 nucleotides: TGTGCCAGCAGCTTAATGGGAACCTCCTACGAGCAGTACTTC.

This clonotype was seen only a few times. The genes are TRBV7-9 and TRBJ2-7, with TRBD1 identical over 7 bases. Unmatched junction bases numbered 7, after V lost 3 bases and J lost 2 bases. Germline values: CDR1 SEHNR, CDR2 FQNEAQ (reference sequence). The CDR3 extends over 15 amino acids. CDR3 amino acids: CASSFVTGIPYEQYF. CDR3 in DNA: TGTGCCAGCAGCTTTGTGACAGGGATCCCCTACGAGCAGTACTTC.

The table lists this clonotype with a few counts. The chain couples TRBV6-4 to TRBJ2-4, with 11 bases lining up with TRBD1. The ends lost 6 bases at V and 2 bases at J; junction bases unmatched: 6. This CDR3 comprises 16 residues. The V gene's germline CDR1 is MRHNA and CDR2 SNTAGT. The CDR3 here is CASSPGTGGSKNIQYF. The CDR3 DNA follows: TGTGCCAGCAGCCCCGGGACAGGGGGTTCCAAAAACATTCAGTACTTC.

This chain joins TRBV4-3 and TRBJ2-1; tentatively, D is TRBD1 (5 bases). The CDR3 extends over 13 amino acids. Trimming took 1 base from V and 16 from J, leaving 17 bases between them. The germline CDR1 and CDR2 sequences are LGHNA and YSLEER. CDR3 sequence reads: CASSQAEGVTLFF. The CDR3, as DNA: TGCGCCAGCAGCCAAGCCGAAGGGGTCACCCTCTTCTTC.

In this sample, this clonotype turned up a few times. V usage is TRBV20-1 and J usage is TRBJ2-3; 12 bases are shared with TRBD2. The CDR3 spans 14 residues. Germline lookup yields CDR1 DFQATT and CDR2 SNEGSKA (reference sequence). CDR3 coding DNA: TGCAGAGGACTAGCGGGGCGAAGCACAGATACGCAGTATTTT. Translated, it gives CRGLAGRSTDTQYF.

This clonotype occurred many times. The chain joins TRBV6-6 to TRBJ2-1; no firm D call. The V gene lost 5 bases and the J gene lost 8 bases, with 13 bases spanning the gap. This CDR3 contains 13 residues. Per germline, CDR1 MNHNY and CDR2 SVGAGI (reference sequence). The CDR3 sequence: CASSNPNRDEQFF. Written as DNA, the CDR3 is TGTGCCAGCAGTAACCCCAACCGGGATGAGCAGTTCTTC.

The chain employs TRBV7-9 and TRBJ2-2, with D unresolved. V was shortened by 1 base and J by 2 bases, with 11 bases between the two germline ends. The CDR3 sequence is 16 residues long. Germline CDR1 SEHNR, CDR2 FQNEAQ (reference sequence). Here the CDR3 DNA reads TGTGCCAGCAGCTTAGGGGTCACAATAAACACCGGGGAGCTGTTTTTT. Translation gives CASSLGVTINTGELFF.

CDR3 protein: CASSLVQDDPNTGELFF. The CDR3 region has the DNA TGCGCCAGCAGCTTGGTTCAGGACGATCCGAACACCGGGGAGCTGTTTTTT. The chain recombines TRBV5-1 with TRBJ2-2; no definite D call. This CDR3 is built from 17 residues. Germline V gene lookup returns CDR1 SGHRS and CDR2 YFSETQ. Trimming stripped 0 bases from V and 0 bases from J, with 12 bases between.

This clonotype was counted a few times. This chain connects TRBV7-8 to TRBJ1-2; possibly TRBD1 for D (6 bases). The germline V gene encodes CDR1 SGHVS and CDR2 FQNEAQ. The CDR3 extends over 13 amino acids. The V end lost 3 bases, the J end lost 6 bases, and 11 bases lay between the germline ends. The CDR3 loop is CASSFSGGHGYTF. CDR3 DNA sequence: TGTGCCAGCAGCTTCTCCGGGGGCCATGGCTACACCTTC.

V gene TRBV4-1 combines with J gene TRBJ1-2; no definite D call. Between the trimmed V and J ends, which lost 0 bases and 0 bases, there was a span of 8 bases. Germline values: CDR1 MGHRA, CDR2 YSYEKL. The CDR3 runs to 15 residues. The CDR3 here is CASSQDRGTNYGYTF. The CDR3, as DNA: TGCGCCAGCAGCCAAGATAGAGGCACTAACTATGGCTACACCTTC.

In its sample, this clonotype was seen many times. This CDR3 is CASSFTGRSNQPQHF. CDR3 bases: TGTGCCAGCAGCTTTACGGGGCGCAGCAATCAGCCCCAGCATTTT. The chain joins TRBV7-2 to TRBJ1-5, with D perhaps matching TRBD1 (5 bases). V lost 3 bases and J 1 base, leaving 10 bases between the germline ends. This CDR3 contains 15 residues. Germline CDR1 and CDR2: SGHTA and FQGNSA.

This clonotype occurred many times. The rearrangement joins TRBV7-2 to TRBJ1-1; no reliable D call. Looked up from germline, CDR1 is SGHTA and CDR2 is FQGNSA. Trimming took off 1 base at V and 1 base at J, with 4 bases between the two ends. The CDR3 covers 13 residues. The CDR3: CASSLGENTEAFF. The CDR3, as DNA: TGTGCCAGCAGCTTAGGGGAGAACACTGAAGCTTTCTTT.

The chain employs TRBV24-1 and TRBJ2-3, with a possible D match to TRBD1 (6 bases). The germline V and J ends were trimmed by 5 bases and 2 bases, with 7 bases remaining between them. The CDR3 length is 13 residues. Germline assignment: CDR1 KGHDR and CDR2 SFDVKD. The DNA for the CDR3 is TGTGCCACCAGTGGGGGGCCCACAGATACGCAGTATTTT. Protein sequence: CATSGGPTDTQYF.

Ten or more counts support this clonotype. The CDR3 reads CASSRPDSSYEQYF. DNA of the CDR3: TGTGCCAGCAGCCGACCGGACAGCTCCTACGAGCAGTACTTC. The chain carries TRBV3-1 and TRBJ2-7; possible D gene TRBD1, 6 bases. The length of the CDR3 is 14 residues. V dropped 4 bases and J dropped 0 bases, with 10 bases sitting between them. Per germline, CDR1 LGHDT and CDR2 YNNKEL (reference sequence).

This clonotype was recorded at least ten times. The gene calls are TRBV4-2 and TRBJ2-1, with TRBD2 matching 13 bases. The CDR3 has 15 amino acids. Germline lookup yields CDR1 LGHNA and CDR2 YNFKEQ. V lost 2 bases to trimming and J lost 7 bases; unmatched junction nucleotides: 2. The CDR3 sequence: CASSQRLAGGNEQFF. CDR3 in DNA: TGTGCCAGCAGCCAAAGACTAGCGGGAGGAAATGAGCAGTTCTTC.

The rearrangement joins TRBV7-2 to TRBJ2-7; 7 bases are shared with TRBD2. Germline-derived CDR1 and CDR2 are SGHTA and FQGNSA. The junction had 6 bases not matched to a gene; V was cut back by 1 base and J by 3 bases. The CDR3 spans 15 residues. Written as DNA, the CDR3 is TGTGCCAGCAGCTTAGGGCTAGCGGACCTCTACGAGCAGTACTTC. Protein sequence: CASSLGLADLYEQYF.

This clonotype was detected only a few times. As DNA, the CDR3 is TGCAGCGCCAAACTCACCGCCAAAAACATTCAGTACTTC. Its translation: CSAKLTAKNIQYF. The chain carries TRBV29-1 and TRBJ2-4; D ambiguous. In germline, CDR1 is SQVTM, CDR2 ANQGSEA. The CDR3 length is 13 residues. The ends were cut back, 7 bases at V and 1 base at J, with 11 bases in the middle. Using reference TRBV29-1 and TRBJ2-4 for the parts outside the CDR3, the full variable domain is SAVISQKPSRDICQRGTSLTIQCQVDSQVTMMFWYRQQPGQSLTLIATANQGSEATYESGFVIDKFPISRPNLTFSTLTVSNMSPEDSSIYLCSAKLTAKNIQYFGAGTRLSVL.

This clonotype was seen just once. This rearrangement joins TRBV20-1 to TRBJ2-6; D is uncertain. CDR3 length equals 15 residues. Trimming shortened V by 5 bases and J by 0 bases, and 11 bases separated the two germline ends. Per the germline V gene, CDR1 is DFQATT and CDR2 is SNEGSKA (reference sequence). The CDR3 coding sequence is TGCAGTGCTTCCCCAGGTCTCTCTGGGGCCAACGTCCTGACTTTC. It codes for CSASPGLSGANVLTF.

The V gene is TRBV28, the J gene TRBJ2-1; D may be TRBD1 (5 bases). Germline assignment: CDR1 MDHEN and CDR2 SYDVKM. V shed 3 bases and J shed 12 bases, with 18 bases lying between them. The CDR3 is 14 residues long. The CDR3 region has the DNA TGTGCCAGCAGTTTGGGTGGGGCACTACTTCTGCAGTTCTTC. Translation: CASSLGGALLLQFF.

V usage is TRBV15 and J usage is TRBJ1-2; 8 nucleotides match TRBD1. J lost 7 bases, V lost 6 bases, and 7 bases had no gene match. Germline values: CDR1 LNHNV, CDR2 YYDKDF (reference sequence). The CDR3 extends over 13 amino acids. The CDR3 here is CATRGSGGRGYTF. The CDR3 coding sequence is TGTGCCACCAGGGGCTCAGGGGGCCGTGGCTACACCTTC.

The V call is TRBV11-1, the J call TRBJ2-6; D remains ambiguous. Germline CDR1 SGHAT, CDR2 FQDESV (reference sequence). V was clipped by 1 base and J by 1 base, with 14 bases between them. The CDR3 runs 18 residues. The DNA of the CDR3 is TGTGCCAGCAGCTTAGAGGACCCCTTAGGGTCTGGGGCCAACGTCCTGACTTTC. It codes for CASSLEDPLGSGANVLTF.